The text below deals with one T cell receptor (beta chain). The target of this receptor is not known. An end of the junction does not agree with germline; a read error may underlie this. This specimen comes from a study of blood T cell repertoires in COVID-19 (dated by TCRdb to 2020 to 2022). Regarding the study in general: The collaborator samples originated in the United States, Italy and Spain and spanned the acute and convalescent phases of COVID-19. Nearly every sample came with metadata listing a de-identified subject ID, COVID-19 status, age in years and sex. Samples were obtained from the ongoing ImmuneRACE study (first 160 participants) and from approximately 1,200 subjects provided by 6 global collaborators. The material from the prospective study consisted of cDNA or gDNA derived from T cells, B-cell-depleted T cells, or PBMCs. Deeply sampled blood TCRbeta repertoires from subjects exposed to, actively infected with, or recovered from COVID-19 were included in the dataset. Where available, HLA class I and class II types were obtained from metadata supplied by the sample provider rather than from assay-based typing. The repertoires were made available in a free public database intended to serve as a resource for research on the immune response to SARS-CoV-2. Points the paper makes about the study in general: How much clinical and demographic metadata was included differed by source and by participant, and the metadata was provided uncurated.

Whole blood was collected in K2EDTA tubes by collaborating institutions according to the institutions' own protocols. Collaborator samples were shipped for TCRbeta analysis as frozen whole blood, isolated PBMCs, or DNA extracted from either sample type. Based on the germline V gene (reference sequence), the CDR1 and CDR2 sequences are SEHNR and FQNEAQ. The CDR3 spans 15 residues, from the cysteine through the phenylalanine. The entry retains the CDR3 DNA only, 45 bases that are in frame from base 1. The immunoSEQ Assay, a bias-controlled multiplex PCR, was used to amplify TCRbeta CDR3 regions from genomic DNA. Turning to the authors' computational methods: The number of nucleated cells in each sample was estimated by amplification of reference gene primers within the assay. To quantify the absolute abundance of each unique TCRbeta CDR3 rearrangement, sequence reads were collapsed and filtered. Productive Simpson clonality was computed per sample as the square root of Simpson's diversity index over productive rearrangements. TCRdb re-hosts the immuneACCESS table, in-frame sequences only. Its copies lack some clones; in the studies checked, an unresolved V gene accounts for under half of them, and the cause for the rest is not known. That table supplies the V and J calls and clone size; D and trimming were determined from the DNA. For this sample the table gives under 350,000 clones, of which 80% to 90% were detected only once. The ten most abundant clones make up about 4.6% of the sample.

Sample: peripheral blood. The receptor was isolated from a middle-aged man with acute or convalescent COVID-19. The rearranged segments are TRBV7-9 and TRBJ2-1; the D region may be TRBD1 or TRBD2, each matching 5 bases equally. CDR3 protein: CASRLGEPAYNEQFF. At the DNA level, the sequence is TGTGCCAGCAGGTTAGGGGAGCCGGCCTACAATGAGCAGTTCTTC.